This T cell receptor beta chain was sequenced in a study of T cells in tuberculosis. Study context: Sequenced TCRs come from CD1B-GMM tetramer-binding T cells.

Remarks on this clone: Its matching antigen is unknown. Germline and junction disagree at one end, which may indicate a read error.

Regarding time point: new active TB diagnosis, blood taken before or within 7 days of starting treatment. Unsorted cryopreserved PBMC were sequenced, averaging about 93,000 T cells per clinical donor. The CDR3 has 11 amino acids. Per germline, CDR1 DFQATT and CDR2 SNEGSKA (reference sequence). TCRdb keeps only in-frame clones here, not all; method: immunoSEQ multiplex PCR. The sample lists approximately 46,000 clones; roughly 96% were seen once. Study-wide points: Shorter CDR3-alpha in active tuberculosis partly drove smaller distances.

This TCR was sampled from an adult with tuberculosis. The chain employs TRBV20-1 and TRBJ2-1, with D possibly matching TRBD1 (7 bases). The material was PBMCs, obtained at tuberculosis diagnosis. Written as DNA, the CDR3 is TGCAGTTCTAGCAGGGGGGATGAGCAGTTCTTC. Protein product: CSSSRGDEQFF.